This TCR beta chain comes out of a study of OX40 agonist ivuxolimab in advanced cancers. CDR3 size: 14 residues. Looked up from germline, CDR1 is MNHEY and CDR2 is SVGAGI. V lost 2 bases and J lost 0, with 8 bases in between. The data were produced by immunoSEQ multiplex PCR, yet TCRdb's version contains in-frame clones alone and is incomplete. The repertoire includes about 95,000 clones, more than 85% of them detected once, and 2.6% sits in the top ten. The chain uses TRBV6-5 and TRBJ2-7, with D perhaps TRBD1 (6 bases). This specimen consisted of CD4+ or CD8+ T cells sorted from blood, obtained in a trial of the OX40 agonist ivuxolimab. This sequence originates from an adult with an advanced solid tumor such as melanoma, head and neck, liver or kidney cancer. The CDR3 nucleotides read TGTGCCAGCAGTTACACAGGGACCTCCTACGAGCAGTACTTC. This encodes CASSYTGTSYEQYF.